The clone carrying this TCR beta chain was observed a few times. Its antigen is unknown. Trimming removed 0 bases at V and 7 bases at J, with 14 bases between. The CDR3 runs 15 residues. Per the germline V gene, CDR1 is SGHRS and CDR2 is YFSETQ. Amplification of TCR beta CDR3 regions was performed using RNA transcripts as template. The TCR CDR3 was amplified in a first-round RT-PCR using the HTBI primer set. TCRdb called the multiplex PCR reads again in MiXCR, with one record for every CDR3 protein. The sample holds approximately 510,000 distinct CDR3 sequences; approximately 49% are singletons and the top ten take about 45%. The data were taken from a study of T cells in Graves' hyperthyroidism and ophthalmopathy. Study-level points and caveats: Ophthalmopathy was predicted by the model a median of approximately 6.6 months ahead of onset. In simple terms, a model built on 13 V-J features told ophthalmopathy apart from stable hyperthyroidism.

Each diagnosis was grounded in clinical symptoms, serum thyroxine and TRAb, thyroid ultrasound, and orbital computed tomography. The chain has TRBV5-1 and TRBJ1-5; tentatively, D is TRBD1 (5 bases). The receptor was derived from an adult woman with Graves' disease, either hyperthyroidism or ophthalmopathy (not recorded which). The sequenced sample consisted of peripheral blood or thyroid tissue (not recorded which). The CDR3 is CASSLGPRGTQPQHF. The CDR3 DNA is TGCGCCAGCAGCTTGGGGCCACGAGGGACCCAGCCCCAGCATTTT.